This is a list of T cell receptor beta chains from one sample in a study of Ad26.COV2.S vaccination and SARS-CoV-2 variants. Libraries were prepared by immunoSEQ multiplex PCR; TCRdb keeps only in-frame clonotypes and omits some of them. The table shows around 450,000 clones, with less than 95% occurring only once. The starting material was peripheral blood, obtained in a trial of Ad26.COV2.S vaccine versus placebo. The receptors were gathered from a person aged 18-65 years who received the Ad26.COV2.S COVID-19 vaccine or a placebo. Each CDR3 is given with its conserved first and last residue. Fields, in order: CDR3 length, V gene, J gene, CDR3 protein.

CDR3 length: 15
V gene: TRBV5-4
J gene: TRBJ1-4
CDR3 protein: CASSSGMSQNEKLFF

CDR3 length: 15
V gene: TRBV21-1
J gene: TRBJ2-2
CDR3 protein: CASSKGLASTGELFF

CDR3 length: 14
V gene: TRBV5-1
J gene: TRBJ2-1
CDR3 protein: CASSLASPYNEQFF

CDR3 length: 18
V gene: TRBV28
J gene: TRBJ1-3
CDR3 protein: CASSLNPRTSSSGNTIYF

CDR3 length: 16
V gene: TRBV24-1
J gene: TRBJ2-5
CDR3 protein: CATSEGLAGGPQTQYF

CDR3 length: 17
V gene: TRBV6-2/TRBV6-3
J gene: TRBJ2-1
CDR3 protein: CASSPPQRTGHPNEQFF

CDR3 length: 15
V gene: TRBV4-1
J gene: TRBJ1-3
CDR3 protein: CASSQGQVSGNTIYF

CDR3 length: 13
V gene: TRBV6-7
J gene: TRBJ1-6
CDR3 protein: CARQGRDNSPLHF

CDR3 length: 17
V gene: TRBV6-1
J gene: TRBJ1-1
CDR3 protein: CASSEATTGTLRTEAFF

CDR3 length: 15
V gene: TRBV5-8
J gene: TRBJ2-1
CDR3 protein: CASSSYGSSYNEQFF

CDR3 length: 17
V gene: TRBV27
J gene: TRBJ2-6
CDR3 protein: CASSFQGALSGANVLTF

CDR3 length: 15
V gene: TRBV5-1
J gene: TRBJ2-6
CDR3 protein: CASSGTVSGANVLTF

CDR3 length: 14
V gene: TRBV3-1/TRBV3-2
J gene: TRBJ2-7
CDR3 protein: CASSQDVVGVGQYF

CDR3 length: 15
V gene: TRBV7-9
J gene: TRBJ2-3
CDR3 protein: CASRFGLASPDTQYF

CDR3 length: 15
V gene: TRBV5-8
J gene: TRBJ2-3
CDR3 protein: CASSLGTGITDTQYF

CDR3 length: 16
V gene: TRBV28
J gene: TRBJ1-1
CDR3 protein: CASSLGQGFVNTEAFF

CDR3 length: 16
V gene: TRBV19
J gene: TRBJ1-5
CDR3 protein: CASSIDGQLSNQPQHF

CDR3 length: 12
V gene: TRBV6-6
J gene: TRBJ2-5
CDR3 protein: CASIGDGETQYF

CDR3 length: 14
V gene: TRBV7-9
J gene: TRBJ2-7
CDR3 protein: CASSTSGTSYEQYF

CDR3 length: 14
V gene: TRBV29-1
J gene: TRBJ1-3
CDR3 protein: CSVLRLDVGNTIYF

CDR3 length: 15
V gene: TRBV5-4
J gene: TRBJ2-3
CDR3 protein: CASKRLAGSTDTQYF

CDR3 length: 16
V gene: TRBV10-3
J gene: TRBJ2-3
CDR3 protein: CATIPGTGDSTDTQYF

CDR3 length: 14
V gene: TRBV18
J gene: TRBJ2-7
CDR3 protein: CASHNSNEPYEQYF

CDR3 length: 14
V gene: TRBV5-1
J gene: TRBJ1-5
CDR3 protein: CASSLMGGNQPQHF

CDR3 length: 15
V gene: TRBV7-2
J gene: TRBJ2-5
CDR3 protein: CASSDGQGAQETQYF

CDR3 length: 16
V gene: TRBV19
J gene: TRBJ1-5
CDR3 protein: CASSIGGGRYNQPQHF

CDR3 length: 15
V gene: TRBV6-4
J gene: TRBJ1-5
CDR3 protein: CASSDSGQFNQPQHF

CDR3 length: 15
V gene: TRBV29-1
J gene: TRBJ2-1
CDR3 protein: CSVEGVLAVNNEQFF